This entry concerns a single T cell receptor (beta chain). The sample holds one count of this clonotype. It lacks a known antigen. The record has no base qualities; no much larger clone is one base away. A single read counts as weak evidence. The instrument given in TCRdb is Illumina HiSeq 2500. TCR beta libraries were prepared by quantitative 5'-RACE with molecular barcodes. The authors processed their data as follows. A new computational method, built on a probabilistic model of VDJ rearrangement, was used to identify disease-linked TCR variants. In TCRdb, the public reads were trimmed at Q25 with fastp and aligned with MiXCR, with productive beta chains retained. Each record represents a unique CDR3 protein, reported with the most common genes and DNA among its rows. For this entry, the V and J calls and clone size follow TCRdb and not the study's own pipeline. The sample profile shows approximately 240,000 distinct CDR3 sequences; roughly a quarter of them were found once. Roughly 0.67% of the sample is held by the ten biggest clonotypes.

CDR1 and CDR2, looked up from the germline V gene, are KGHSH and LQKENI. From V the trimming removes 1 base and from J it removes 4 bases, while the gene matches leave 7 bases of the junction unaccounted for. The CDR3 goes from the cysteine to the phenylalanine over 16 residues. Left in the record is the CDR3 DNA by itself, 48 bases read in frame from the first base. These data belong to a study of CD8 T cells in ankylosing spondylitis (dated by TCRdb to between 2016 and 2019). Notes on the research overall: To find TCR variants linked to disease, the study profiled T cell receptor beta repertoires in ankylosing spondylitis patients and healthy donors. The full study cohort comprised 25 ankylosing spondylitis patients and about 110 healthy donors. Peripheral blood samples were taken, and synovial fluid was additionally collected from ankylosing spondylitis patients.

General study outcomes and caveats: Some of the motif variants had been reported before in the synovial fluid and blood of reactive arthritis patients, a finding that suggests common disease-initiation mechanisms. In peripheral blood, the disease-linked clones were found at relatively low frequencies and had a CD8+ phenotype. Blood from ankylosing spondylitis patients appeared to be characterized by a TCR beta motif made up of about 8 highly homologous amino acid variants. Significant enrichment of the disease-linked clones was reported in matched synovial fluid samples from ankylosing spondylitis patients.

This TCR was recovered from a male donor with ankylosing spondylitis or in good health (not recorded which). The chain is assembled from TRBV18 and TRBJ2-5, with 9 central nucleotides matching TRBD1. The sequenced sample consisted of blood, either unsorted or a sorted T cell fraction (not recorded which). The CDR3 protein is CASSPRSPGQGETQYF. The DNA sequence is given as TGTGCCAGCTCACCACGATCGCCGGGACAGGGAGAGACCCAGTACTTC.